These 17 T cell receptor beta chains originate from one sample sequenced in a study of T cell responses to AZD1222 COVID-19 vaccine. Repertoires were generated with immunoSEQ multiplex PCR, while TCRdb's copy carries only in-frame clones and drops some. Of approximately 30,000 clones in the sample, 80% to 90% are singletons; the top ten hold roughly 11%. The specimen comprised peripheral blood, sampled 28 days after the second AZD1222 dose. The receptors here all came from an adult who received the AZD1222 COVID-19 vaccine.

The chain uses TRBV19 and TRBJ2-5; perhaps TRBD2 as D (6 bases). The CDR3 spans 17 residues. Per germline, CDR1 LNHDA and CDR2 SQIVND (reference sequence). Trimming shortened V by 4 bases and J by 3 bases, and 21 bases separated the two germline ends. In nucleotides, the CDR3 is TGTGCCAGTAGTACGGGAGCCGGCAGAATAACAAAAGAGACCCAGTACTTC. This codes for CASSTGAGRITKETQYF.

This clone is categorized as large. The chain links TRBV4-1 to TRBJ2-2, with TRBD1 matching 10 bases. Germline-derived CDR1 and CDR2 are MGHRA and YSYEKL. CDR3 length: 16 residues. V lost 6 bases, J lost 7 bases, and 11 bases stayed unmatched. CDR3 in DNA: TGCGCCAGCAGTTACACCGGGACAGGGGAGGACGGGGAGCTGTTTTTT. Amino acids: CASSYTGTGEDGELFF.

V usage is TRBV18 and J usage is TRBJ2-1, with 9 bases fitting TRBD1. Germline V CDR1 and CDR2: KGHSH, LQKENI. V lost 6 bases and J lost 3; bases outside the gene matches: 12. The CDR3 has 17 residues. CDR3 sequence reads: CASSKRTGANNYNEQFF. CDR3 in DNA: TGTGCCAGCTCGAAAAGGACAGGGGCTAATAACTACAATGAGCAGTTCTTC.

This clone was seen just once. This chain's CDR3 is CASRYQEHAYEQYF. For the CDR3, the DNA is TGTGCCAGCAGGTATCAGGAACACGCCTACGAGCAGTACTTC. The chain combines TRBV6-5 with TRBJ2-7, with D hard to call. CDR3 length equals 14 residues. CDR1 is MNHEY and CDR2 is SVGAGI in the germline V gene. The V gene lost 6 bases and the J gene lost 2 bases, with 14 bases spanning the gap.

This clone was counted once. The CDR3 sequence: CASSFSAGRSTGELFF. In DNA, the CDR3 is TGTGCCAGCAGCTTTTCGGCGGGAAGGAGCACCGGGGAGCTGTTTTTT. The chain combines TRBV7-9 with TRBJ2-2; tentative D call: TRBD2 (6 bases). Germline values: CDR1 SEHNR, CDR2 FQNEAQ (reference sequence). V lost 3 bases and J 4 bases, leaving 15 bases between the germline ends. CDR3 length equals 16 residues.

The chain has TRBV29-1 and TRBJ2-7, with D possibly being TRBD1 (5 bases). Between the trimmed V and J ends, which lost 5 bases and 0 bases, there was a span of 8 bases. The CDR3 consists of 12 residues. Germline assignment: CDR1 SQVTM and CDR2 ANQGSEA. This CDR3 is CSVLQGSYEQYF. The CDR3 region has the DNA TGCAGCGTTCTGCAGGGCTCCTACGAGCAGTACTTC.

The rearrangement links TRBV6-5 to TRBJ2-1; 7 bases match TRBD2. Germline lookup yields CDR1 MNHEY and CDR2 SVGAGI. The V and J ends lost 5 bases and 5 bases, in that order; junction bases with no gene match: 9. The CDR3 is 15 amino acids. The CDR3 DNA follows: TGTGCCAGCAGTCCTCGGACTAGTAAAGACAATGAGCAGTTCTTC. Translating it yields CASSPRTSKDNEQFF.

The J gene is TRBJ1-5, the V gene TRBV28; 11 nucleotides agree with TRBD1. Germline CDR1 is MDHEN and CDR2 is SYDVKM. The CDR3 has 15 amino acids. Trimming removed 3 bases from V and 4 bases from J; junction bases left unmatched: 2. The CDR3 sequence is CASSFGTGGNQPQHF. The CDR3 nucleotides are TGTGCCAGCAGTTTCGGGACAGGGGGGAATCAGCCCCAGCATTTT.

This clone was recorded only once. This chain links TRBV6-5 with TRBJ1-2; TRBD1 aligns across 8 bases. Germline CDR1 and CDR2: MNHEY and SVGAGI. V lost 7 bases, J lost 3 bases, and 4 bases stayed unmatched. CDR3 length: 13 amino acids. For the CDR3, the DNA is TGTGCCAGCACCCTGACAGGGGACTATGGCTACACCTTC. Its protein is CASTLTGDYGYTF.

This chain joins TRBV6-5 and TRBJ2-3, with a weak D call TRBD2 (6 bases). CDR3 length: 15 residues. The ends were cut back, 4 bases at V and 2 bases at J, with 13 bases in the middle. The germline CDR1 and CDR2 sequences are MNHEY and SVGAGI. Here the CDR3 reads CASSFGRGLTDTQYF. CDR3 nucleotides: TGTGCCAGCAGTTTTGGTAGGGGACTCACAGATACGCAGTATTTT.

The chain carries TRBV10-1 and TRBJ2-6; 7 bases map to TRBD1. V trimming: 8 bases; J trimming: 4 bases; junction bases outside the gene matches: 5. CDR1 is WNHNN, CDR2 SYGVQD, per germline (reference sequence). The length of the CDR3 is 14 residues. As DNA, the CDR3 is TGCGCCAGCGTAGACAGGGACGGGGCCAACGTCCTGACTTTC. This sequence encodes CASVDRDGANVLTF.

V gene TRBV5-4 combines with J gene TRBJ1-4; D ambiguous. The V end lost 1 base, the J end lost 5 bases, and 9 bases lay between the germline ends. The CDR3 totals 14 residues. Germline lookup yields CDR1 SGHNT and CDR2 YYREEE (reference sequence). CDR3: CASSLKTENEKLFF. CDR3 DNA sequence: TGTGCCAGCAGCTTGAAGACTGAGAATGAAAAACTGTTTTTT.

The CDR3 bases are TGTGCCAGCAGTTTTAGCAGGCCAACCTACGAGCAGTACTTC. This translates into CASSFSRPTYEQYF. The V call is TRBV28, the J call TRBJ2-7, with D hard to call. Trimming stripped 3 bases from V and 2 bases from J, with 11 bases between. CDR1 MDHEN and CDR2 SYDVKM come from the germline V gene. This CDR3 contains 14 residues. The full variable domain, its missing parts supplied by reference TRBV28 and TRBJ2-7, is DVKVTQSSRYLVKRTGEKVFLECVQDMDHENMFWYRQDPGLGLRLIYFSYDVKMKEKGDIPEGYSVSREKKERFSLILESASTNQTSMYLCASSFSRPTYEQYFGPGTRLTVT.

On this clone itself: The same CDR3 is also encoded by other DNA sequences in this sample. The rearrangement joins TRBV19 to TRBJ1-1; perhaps TRBD1 as D (5 bases). V shed 3 bases and J shed 1 base, with 6 bases lying between them. Germline loops: CDR1 LNHDA, CDR2 SQIVND (reference sequence). The CDR3 loop spans 13 amino acids. DNA of the CDR3: TGTGCCAGTAGTATGGGGCAGAACACTGAAGCTTTCTTT. It translates to CASSMGQNTEAFF.

This clone was detected only once. This chain links TRBV7-9 with TRBJ2-1; weak D call: TRBD1 (6 bases). With 1 base removed from V and 7 bases from J, the gap between germline ends came to 17 bases. There are 16 residues in the CDR3. Looked up from germline, CDR1 is SEHNR and CDR2 is FQNEAQ (reference sequence). CDR3 in amino acids: CASSLEGAGVGNEQFF. DNA for the CDR3: TGTGCCAGCAGCTTAGAAGGGGCAGGGGTTGGGAATGAGCAGTTCTTC.

The gene calls are TRBV5-4 and TRBJ2-7; 9 nucleotides line up with TRBD2. Losses at the gene ends were 4 bases for V and 6 bases for J; bases not matched to a gene: 5. The germline V gene has CDR1 SGHNT and CDR2 YYREEE (reference sequence). CDR3 length: 13 residues. CDR3 nucleotide sequence: TGTGCCAGCAGCCCTAGCGGGATCGTCGAGCAGTACTTC. Translation gives CASSPSGIVEQYF.

The chain is built from TRBV20-1 and TRBJ1-1, with D perhaps matching TRBD1 (6 bases). Germline V gene data show CDR1 as DFQATT and CDR2 as SNEGSKA (reference sequence). The length of the CDR3 is 12 residues. V was clipped by 3 bases and J by 4 bases, with 9 bases between them. The CDR3, as DNA: TGCAGTGCTAGTAGGGGGGGCACTGAAGCTTTCTTT. Translated: CSASRGGTEAFF.